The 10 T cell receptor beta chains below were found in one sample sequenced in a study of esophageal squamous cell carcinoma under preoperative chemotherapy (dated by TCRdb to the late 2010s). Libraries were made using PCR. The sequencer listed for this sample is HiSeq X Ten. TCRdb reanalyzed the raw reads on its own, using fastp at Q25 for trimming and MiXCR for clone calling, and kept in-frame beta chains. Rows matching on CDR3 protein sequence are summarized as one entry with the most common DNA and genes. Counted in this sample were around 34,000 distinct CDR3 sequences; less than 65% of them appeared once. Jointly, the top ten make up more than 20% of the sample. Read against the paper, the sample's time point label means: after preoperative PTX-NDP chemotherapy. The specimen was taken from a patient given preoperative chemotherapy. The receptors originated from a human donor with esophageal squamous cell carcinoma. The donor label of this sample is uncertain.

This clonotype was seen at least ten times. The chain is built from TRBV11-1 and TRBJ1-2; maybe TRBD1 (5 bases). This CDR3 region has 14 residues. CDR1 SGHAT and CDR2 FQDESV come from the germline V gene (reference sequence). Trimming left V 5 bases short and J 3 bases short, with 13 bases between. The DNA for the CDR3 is TGTGCCAGCAGCCCCGGGGCTGGGGACTATGGCTACACCTTC. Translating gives CASSPGAGDYGYTF.

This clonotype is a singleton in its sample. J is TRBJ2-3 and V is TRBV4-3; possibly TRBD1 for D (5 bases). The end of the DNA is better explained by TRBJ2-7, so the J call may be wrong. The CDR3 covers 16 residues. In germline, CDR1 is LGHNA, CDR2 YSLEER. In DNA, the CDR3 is TGCGCCAGCAGCCAAGAGGGGCGTGGGGCCCCTAATACGCAGTACTTC. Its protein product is CASSQEGRGAPNTQYF.

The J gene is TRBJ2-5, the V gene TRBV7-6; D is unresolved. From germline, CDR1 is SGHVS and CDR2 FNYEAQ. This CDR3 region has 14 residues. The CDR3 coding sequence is TGTGCGGGCAGCGTGGTCGGTGGCGACGATACCCAGTACTTC. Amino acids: CAGSVVGGDDTQYF. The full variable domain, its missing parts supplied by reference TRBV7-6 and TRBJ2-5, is GAGVSQSPRYKVTKRGQDVALRCDPISGHVSLYWYRQALGQGPEFLTYFNYEAQQDKSGLPNDRFSAERPEGSISTLTIQRTEQRDSAMYRCAGSVVGGDDTQYFGPGTRLLVL.

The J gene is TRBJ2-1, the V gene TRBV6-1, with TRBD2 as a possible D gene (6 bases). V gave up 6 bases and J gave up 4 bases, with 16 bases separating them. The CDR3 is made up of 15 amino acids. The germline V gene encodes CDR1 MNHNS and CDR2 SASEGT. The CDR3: CASSGIAVSYNEQFF. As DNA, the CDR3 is TGTGCCAGCAGCGGTATAGCGGTTAGTTACAATGAGCAGTTCTTC.

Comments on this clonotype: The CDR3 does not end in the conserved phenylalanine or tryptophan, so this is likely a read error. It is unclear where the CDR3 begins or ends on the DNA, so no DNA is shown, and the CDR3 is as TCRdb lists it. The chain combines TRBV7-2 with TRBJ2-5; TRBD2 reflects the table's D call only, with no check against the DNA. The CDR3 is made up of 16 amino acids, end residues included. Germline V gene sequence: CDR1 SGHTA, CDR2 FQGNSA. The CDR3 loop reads CASSSGRGAPPETQHS.

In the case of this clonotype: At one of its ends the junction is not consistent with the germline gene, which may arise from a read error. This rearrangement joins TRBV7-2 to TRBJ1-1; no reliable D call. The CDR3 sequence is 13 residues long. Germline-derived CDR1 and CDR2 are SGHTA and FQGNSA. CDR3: CASSFGYNTDATF. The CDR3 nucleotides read TGTGCCAGCAGCTTCGGATATAACACTGACGCTACCTTC.

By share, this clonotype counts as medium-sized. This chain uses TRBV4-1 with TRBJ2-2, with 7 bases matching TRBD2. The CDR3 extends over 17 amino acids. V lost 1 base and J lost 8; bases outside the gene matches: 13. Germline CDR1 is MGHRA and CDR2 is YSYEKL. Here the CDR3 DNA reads TGCGCCAGCAGCCAAGCCCTGACTAGCCGGTCCTCAGGGGAGCTGTTTTTT. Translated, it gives CASSQALTSRSSGELFF.

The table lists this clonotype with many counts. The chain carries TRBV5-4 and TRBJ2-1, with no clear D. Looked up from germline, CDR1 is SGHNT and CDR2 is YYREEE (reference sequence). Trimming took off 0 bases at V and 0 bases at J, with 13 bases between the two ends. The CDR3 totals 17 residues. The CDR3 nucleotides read TGTGCCAGCAGCTTGGCATCGGGCCTACCCTCCTACAATGAGCAGTTCTTC. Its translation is CASSLASGLPSYNEQFF.

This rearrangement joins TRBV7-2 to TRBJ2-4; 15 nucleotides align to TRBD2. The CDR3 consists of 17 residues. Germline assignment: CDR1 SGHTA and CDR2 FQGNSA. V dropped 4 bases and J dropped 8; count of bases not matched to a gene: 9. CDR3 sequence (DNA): TGTGCCAGCAGCTACCGGACTAGCGGGGGGGGGGAAGACATTCAGTACTTC. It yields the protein CASSYRTSGGGEDIQYF.

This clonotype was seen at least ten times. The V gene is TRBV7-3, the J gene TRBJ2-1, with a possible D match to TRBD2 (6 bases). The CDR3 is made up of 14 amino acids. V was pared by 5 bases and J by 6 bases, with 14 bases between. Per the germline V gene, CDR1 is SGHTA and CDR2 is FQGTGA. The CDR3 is CASSLGGMRNEQFF. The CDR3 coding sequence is TGTGCCAGCAGCCTCGGGGGTATGCGCAATGAGCAGTTCTTC.